This is a list of T cell receptor beta chains from one sample in a study of blood T cells in healthy people across ages. TCRdb recomputed calls from the 5' RACE reads with MiXCR, one row per CDR3 protein. Of about 1.6 million distinct CDR3 sequences in the sample, around 35% were seen once. Specimen: blood. These receptor sequences come from a woman in her 30s in good health. Both conserved end residues are part of each CDR3. A D gene is named only where the DNA matches it firmly. Where a row states a size, it is once, few, many or the class of an expanded clone; other rows omit it.

j_gene | abundance | d_gene | v_gene | CDR3aa | CDR3nt
TRBJ2-5 | few | . | TRBV5-1 | CASSLAMFPAVETQYF | TGCGCCAGCAGCTTGGCAATGTTCCCGGCAGTAGAGACCCAGTACTTC
TRBJ2-7 | few | TRBD1 | TRBV5-6 | CASSPSAGGQTLYEQYF | TGTGCCAGCAGCCCCAGCGCAGGGGGCCAAACTCTCTACGAGCAGTACTTC
TRBJ1-2 | . | . | TRBV5-6 | CASSLEVRSSSSYGYTF | TGTGCCAGCAGCTTGGAAGTCCGGTCCTCCTCATCCTATGGCTACACCTTC
TRBJ1-5 | . | . | TRBV12-3/TRBV12-4 | CASSLSGVNQPQHF | TGTGCCAGCAGTTTATCCGGAGTCAATCAGCCCCAGCATTTT
TRBJ2-7 | . | . | TRBV20-1 | CSARGPWGQYEQYF | TGCAGTGCTAGAGGGCCATGGGGACAATACGAGCAGTACTTC
TRBJ2-7 | . | TRBD1 | TRBV30 | CAWSPGQGAYEQYF | TGTGCCTGGAGTCCCGGACAGGGAGCCTACGAGCAGTACTTC
TRBJ2-3 | few | . | TRBV7-9 | CASSPLRGATTDTQYF | TGTGCCAGCAGCCCCTTAAGGGGGGCTACCACAGATACGCAGTATTTT
TRBJ2-7 | . | TRBD1 | TRBV6-6 | CASSRPSRDRDHYEQYF | TGTGCCAGCAGTCGCCCTTCTAGGGACAGGGATCACTACGAGCAGTACTTC
TRBJ2-6 | few | TRBD1 | TRBV30 | CAWFTGDEANVLTF | TGTGCCTGGTTCACAGGGGACGAGGCCAACGTCCTGACTTTC
TRBJ1-2 | once | . | TRBV5-1 | CASSSENGNYGYTF | TGCGCCAGCAGCTCTGAAAACGGGAACTATGGCTACACCTTC
TRBJ2-7 | . | . | TRBV2 | CASTQPPGASEQYF | TGTGCCAGCACTCAACCTCCGGGAGCTTCCGAGCAGTACTTC
TRBJ1-4 | few | TRBD1 | TRBV27 | CASSLTPGQPNEKLFF | TGTGCCAGCAGTTTAACACCGGGACAGCCAAATGAAAAACTGTTTTTT
TRBJ2-7 | many | TRBD1 | TRBV12-3/TRBV12-4 | CASSLTGESYEQYF | TGTGCCAGCAGTTTGACAGGGGAGTCCTACGAGCAGTACTTC
TRBJ2-2 | few | . | TRBV4-2 | CASSQGRAGTGELFF | TGTGCCAGCAGCCAAGGACGTGCTGGGACCGGGGAGCTGTTTTTT